This TCR beta chain was obtained from a study of immune evolution from preneoplasia to lung adenocarcinoma. Only in-frame clones appear in the TCRdb table, and some are missing; sequencing was by immunoSEQ multiplex PCR. Here the sample spans under 45,000 clones, around 80% being singletons. CDR1 is SGHVS, CDR2 FNYEAQ, per germline. Trimming cost V 1 base and J 5 bases, with 14 bases left between them. The CDR3 covers 16 residues. The sample consisted of FFPE invasive lung adenocarcinoma tissue. The receptor's source is a person aged 60 to 70 with lung adenocarcinoma. The genes are TRBV7-6 and TRBJ2-2; the D gene could be TRBD1 or TRBD2 (5 bases each). The CDR3 region has the DNA TGTGCCAGCAGCTTAGGTGGGACCCTGAGTACCGGGGAGCTGTTTTTT. Translated: CASSLGGTLSTGELFF.